The rows below give T cell receptor beta chains drawn from one sample of a study of early T cells in non-severe SARS-CoV-2 infection. MiXCR was run by TCRdb on the 5' RACE reads, yielding one entry per CDR3 protein. The table lists about 49,000 distinct CDR3 sequences, approximately 12% of them singletons. The specimen was whole blood. Receptors originate from an adult who was a healthcare worker with PCR-confirmed SARS-CoV-2 infection or an uninfected control (not recorded which). CDR3s include the opening cysteine and the closing phenylalanine or tryptophan. D genes are given only for firm matches. Where a row states a size, it is once, few, many or the class of an expanded clone; other rows omit it.

cdr3_nt,cdr3_aa,j_call,d_call,clone_size,v_call
TGCAGTGGAAAGACAGGGGAGGCTGAAGCTTTCTTT,CSGKTGEAEAFF,TRBJ1-1,TRBD1,.,TRBV20-1
TGTGCCAGCAGCTTAGGCGGGACAGGGACAGAGACCCAGTACTTC,CASSLGGTGTETQYF,TRBJ2-5,TRBD1,.,TRBV11-2
TGCAGCGTTGAAGAGGTGGGGCTAGGCACAGATACGCAGTATTTT,CSVEEVGLGTDTQYF,TRBJ2-3,.,.,TRBV29-1
TGTGCCAGCTCACCACCGGGGGGCTATGGCTACACCTTC,CASSPPGGYGYTF,TRBJ1-2,.,.,TRBV18
TGTGCCAGCAGCTTTGACCGGGACTCCTATTCCTACAATGAGCAGTTCTTC,CASSFDRDSYSYNEQFF,TRBJ2-1,.,few,TRBV7-2
TGTGCCAGCAGCCCCTGGGACAGGGAGAGAGAGCAGTACTTC,CASSPWDREREQYF,TRBJ2-7,TRBD1,few,TRBV9
TGTGCCAGCAGTGAACCCAGAACTGGAAACACCATATATTTT,CASSEPRTGNTIYF,TRBJ1-3,.,many,TRBV25-1
TGTGCCAGCAGTTTAAGGGGGGAAACTGAAGCTTTCTTT,CASSLRGETEAFF,TRBJ1-1,.,.,TRBV12-3/TRBV12-4
TGTGCCAGTAGTATCGATCCAGCTTTTGGGGAGCAGTACTTC,CASSIDPAFGEQYF,TRBJ2-7,.,few,TRBV19
TGTGCCAGCAGACCCTCGTCAGGGCACGGGGCCAACGTCCTGACTTTC,CASRPSSGHGANVLTF,TRBJ2-6,.,few,TRBV6-5
TGTGCCAGCAGCCCCACTCGTGAGGGAAACTACAATGAGCAGTTCTTC,CASSPTREGNYNEQFF,TRBJ2-1,.,few,TRBV7-9
TGTGCCAGCAGTTCAACGGACGCTCAAGAGACCCAGTACTTC,CASSSTDAQETQYF,TRBJ2-5,.,few,TRBV7-9
TGTGCCAGCAGCCCCCCCGCGGGCGTCTATGGCTACACCTTC,CASSPPAGVYGYTF,TRBJ1-2,.,few,TRBV9
TGCGCCAGCAGCCAAGACGGCACAGGGACCAAAAACATTCAGTACTTC,CASSQDGTGTKNIQYF,TRBJ2-4,.,many,TRBV4-3
TGTGCCAGCAGCTTGGGGACAGGGGGAGAGACCCAGTACTTC,CASSLGTGGETQYF,TRBJ2-5,TRBD1,.,TRBV11-2
TGTGCCAGCAGCCTTTCGGGACAGGGGTACTATGGCTACACCTTC,CASSLSGQGYYGYTF,TRBJ1-2,TRBD1,many,TRBV7-6
TGTGCCAGCAGTGAAGTTAGCGGGAGTGGGTATGAGCAGTTCTTC,CASSEVSGSGYEQFF,TRBJ2-1,TRBD2,.,TRBV2
TGTGCCAGCAGTGATTGGGGGGGAGATGAGCAGTTCTTC,CASSDWGGDEQFF,TRBJ2-1,TRBD2,few,TRBV6-4
TGCGCCAGCAGTGGCGTAACGGGAGGCCCTCATACGCAGTATTTT,CASSGVTGGPHTQYF,TRBJ2-3,TRBD2,many,TRBV5-1
TGCAGCGCCGAGGGGGAAAAGGACTATGGCTACACCTTC,CSAEGEKDYGYTF,TRBJ1-2,.,many,TRBV29-1
TGTGCCAGCTTAGGACAGGGACAGAACATTCAGTACTTC,CASLGQGQNIQYF,TRBJ2-4,TRBD1,.,TRBV2
TGCAGTGCAACGTCCGGGACTAGCGGGGGGACGACCTACGAGCAGTACTTC,CSATSGTSGGTTYEQYF,TRBJ2-7,TRBD2,few,TRBV20-1
TGCAGTGCTACGGGACGGCGCTCCTACGAGCAGTACTTC,CSATGRRSYEQYF,TRBJ2-7,.,few,TRBV20-1
TGTGCCAGCAGGACAGGGGGTCAACGAGGGCAGTACTTC,CASRTGGQRGQYF,TRBJ2-7,TRBD1,.,TRBV28
TGTGCCAGCAGTCTTAGAGGGAGGGCTGAAGAGACCCAGTACTTC,CASSLRGRAEETQYF,TRBJ2-5,TRBD2,many,TRBV27
TGTGCCAGCAGCTTGGACAGCTCCCCTAATTCACCCCTCCACTTT,CASSLDSSPNSPLHF,TRBJ1-6,.,many,TRBV7-9
TGTGCCACCAGTGCCGGGGTATTCACTGAAGCTTTCTTT,CATSAGVFTEAFF,TRBJ1-1,.,few,TRBV24-1
TGCGCCAGCAGCCGGGTAGTTTTTGGTAATTCACCCCTCCACTTT,CASSRVVFGNSPLHF,TRBJ1-6,.,.,TRBV4-1
TGTGCCAGCAGTTTATCTGACGGGGGGGCGGAGGAGCAGTACTTC,CASSLSDGGAEEQYF,TRBJ2-7,TRBD2,.,TRBV28
TGTGCCAGCTGTTGCTCGGATCGGGAGGGCTATGGGGAGCTGTTTTTT,CASCCSDREGYGELFF,TRBJ2-2,TRBD2,.,TRBV7-9
TGTGCCAGCAGCTTAAAAAGGCAGAATTCACCCCTCCACTTT,CASSLKRQNSPLHF,TRBJ1-6,.,few,TRBV11-3
TGTGCCGCGAGCGGGGGGGCATCCGATACGCAGTATTTT,CAASGGASDTQYF,TRBJ2-3,TRBD2,few,TRBV6-1
TGCAGCGTTGGTAGAAACTACGAGCAGTACTTC,CSVGRNYEQYF,TRBJ2-7,.,.,TRBV29-1
TGCAGTGCTGAGATAGGCACAGATACGCAGTATTTT,CSAEIGTDTQYF,TRBJ2-3,.,.,TRBV20-1
TGTGCCAGCAGCTTAGCGGGGAGTTTTAGAGACACTGAAGCTTTCTTT,CASSLAGSFRDTEAFF,TRBJ1-1,.,few,TRBV11-2
TGTGCCAGCAATAGGGACAGGAACACTGAAGCTTTCTTT,CASNRDRNTEAFF,TRBJ1-1,TRBD1,.,TRBV2
TGTGCTAGTGGGCCAGGGCAGGGGCAATACTACGAGCAGTACTTC,CASGPGQGQYYEQYF,TRBJ2-7,.,.,TRBV12-5
TGTGCCAGCAGCGGGACAGTCTCCTACGAGCAGTACTTC,CASSGTVSYEQYF,TRBJ2-7,TRBD1,.,TRBV28
TGCGCCAGCAGTGATTACGGGGGGGGCACAGATACGCAGTATTTT,CASSDYGGGTDTQYF,TRBJ2-3,TRBD2,many,TRBV10-2
TGTGCCAGCAGCCAAGAGGATATTAGCACAGATACGCAGTATTTT,CASSQEDISTDTQYF,TRBJ2-3,.,many,TRBV4-2
TGTGCCAGCAGCTTAGCGTTAGGGGGGGCTGGCAATCAGCCCCAGCATTTT,CASSLALGGAGNQPQHF,TRBJ1-5,.,.,TRBV7-2
TGTGCCAGCAGTTACCCCGGGGGATACGAGCAGTACTTC,CASSYPGGYEQYF,TRBJ2-7,.,.,TRBV6-6
TGTGCCAGTAGTATAGGAGGACAGTTTAGCAATCAGCCCCAGCATTTT,CASSIGGQFSNQPQHF,TRBJ1-5,.,.,TRBV19
TGTGCCAGCAGCAGGGACAGTCGAAGGGAAAACACCATATATTTT,CASSRDSRRENTIYF,TRBJ1-3,TRBD1,.,TRBV7-9
TGTGCCAGCAGTTCTTTTAACACCGGGGAGCTGTTTTTT,CASSSFNTGELFF,TRBJ2-2,.,.,TRBV28
TGTGCCAGCAGACAAGCGAACACTGAAGCTTTCTTT,CASRQANTEAFF,TRBJ1-1,.,few,TRBV6-5
TGTGCCAGCAGCCAAGGACTAGCGACCTACAATGAGCAGTTCTTC,CASSQGLATYNEQFF,TRBJ2-1,TRBD2,few,TRBV13
TGTGCCAGCAGTGCGCTTGGGGCGGGGTACGATGTAGCTTTCTTT,CASSALGAGYDVAFF,TRBJ1-1,.,many,TRBV6-6
TGTGCCAGCAGCCAGCCGAAGAACGGGGGCTATGGCTACACCTTC,CASSQPKNGGYGYTF,TRBJ1-2,.,many,TRBV7-9